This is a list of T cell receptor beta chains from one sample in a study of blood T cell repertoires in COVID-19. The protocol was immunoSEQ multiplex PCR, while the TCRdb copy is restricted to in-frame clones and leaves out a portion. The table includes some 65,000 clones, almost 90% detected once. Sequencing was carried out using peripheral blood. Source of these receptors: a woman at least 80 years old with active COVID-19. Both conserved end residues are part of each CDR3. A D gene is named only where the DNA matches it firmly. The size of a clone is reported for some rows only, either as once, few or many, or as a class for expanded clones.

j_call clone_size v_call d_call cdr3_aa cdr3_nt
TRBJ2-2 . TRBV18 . CASSPRDSLNIPGELFF TGTGCCAGCTCACCGAGGGATTCTCTAAATATCCCCGGGGAGCTGTTTTTT
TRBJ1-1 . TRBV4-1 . CASSRGGRNTEAFF TGCGCCAGCAGCCGGGGTGGGAGGAACACTGAAGCTTTCTTT
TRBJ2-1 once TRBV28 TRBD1 CASSPTGTGKSNEQFF TGTGCCAGCAGTCCAACCGGGACAGGGAAGAGTAATGAGCAGTTCTTC
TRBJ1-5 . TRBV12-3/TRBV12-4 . CASSLERNQPQHF TGTGCCAGCAGTTTAGAGAGGAATCAGCCCCAGCATTTT
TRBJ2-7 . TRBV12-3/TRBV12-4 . CARRGSWGYEQYF TGTGCCAGGCGGGGCAGCTGGGGTTACGAGCAGTACTTC
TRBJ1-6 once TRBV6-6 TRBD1 CASSSSTGGSPLHF TGTGCCAGCAGTTCGTCGACAGGGGGATCACCCCTCCACTTT
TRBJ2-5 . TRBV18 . CASSPQDGEETQYF TGTGCCAGCTCACCACAAGACGGGGAAGAGACCCAGTACTTC
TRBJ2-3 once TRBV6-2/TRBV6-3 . CASSPTRDPDTQYF TGTGCCAGCAGCCCTACTAGGGATCCAGATACGCAGTATTTT
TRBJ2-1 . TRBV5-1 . CASRLGESSYNEQFF TGCGCCAGCAGGCTCGGGGAAAGCTCCTACAATGAGCAGTTCTTC
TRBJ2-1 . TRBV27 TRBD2 CASSYIAGGYNEQFF TGTGCCAGCAGCTATATAGCGGGGGGCTACAATGAGCAGTTCTTC
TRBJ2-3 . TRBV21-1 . CASSKAGGGASGTDTQYF TGTGCCAGCAGCAAAGCGGGCGGGGGGGCCTCAGGGACAGATACGCAGTATTTT
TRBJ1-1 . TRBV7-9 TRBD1 CASTPGQGGTEAFF TGTGCCAGCACCCCGGGACAGGGGGGCACTGAAGCTTTCTTT
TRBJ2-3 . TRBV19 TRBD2 CASSNFLAVRDTDTQYF TGTGCCAGTAGTAACTTCCTAGCGGTTCGGGACACAGATACGCAGTATTTT
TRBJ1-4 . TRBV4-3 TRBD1 CASSRTGRNEKLFF TGCGCCAGCAGCCGGACAGGGAGAAATGAAAAACTGTTTTTT
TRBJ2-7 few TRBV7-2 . CASSLSSYEQYF TGTGCCAGCAGCCTGAGCTCCTACGAGCAGTACTTC
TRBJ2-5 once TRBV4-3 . CASSQELGRGETQYF TGCGCCAGCAGCCAAGAGTTGGGTAGGGGGGAGACCCAGTACTTC
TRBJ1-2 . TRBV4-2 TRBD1 CASSRRQGQRGYTF TGTGCCAGCAGCCGAAGACAGGGGCAACGGGGCTACACCTTC
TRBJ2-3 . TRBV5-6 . CASSLRRARTDTQYF TGTGCCAGCAGCTTGCGGCGGGCGCGCACAGATACGCAGTATTTT
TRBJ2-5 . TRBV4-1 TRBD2 CASSHPQGLAGDWKTQYF TGCGCCAGCAGCCATCCCCAGGGACTAGCGGGGGATTGGAAGACCCAGTACTTC
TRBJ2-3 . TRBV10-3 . CAISTGTSTDTQYF TGTGCCATCAGTACCGGGACTAGCACAGATACGCAGTATTTT
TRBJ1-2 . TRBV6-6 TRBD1 CGTGNYGYTF TGCGGGACAGGGAACTATGGCTACACCTTC
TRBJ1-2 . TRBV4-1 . CASSLTERENYGYTF TGCGCCAGCAGCCTAACCGAGAGGGAGAACTATGGCTACACCTTC
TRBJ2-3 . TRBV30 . CAWSVGLAGTDTQYF TGTGCCTGGAGTGTTGGTCTAGCAGGCACAGATACGCAGTATTTT
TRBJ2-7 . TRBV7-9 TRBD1 CASSLSDPGQGSYEQYF TGTGCCAGCAGCTTATCGGATCCCGGACAGGGGAGCTACGAGCAGTACTTC
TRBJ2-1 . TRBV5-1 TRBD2 CASKGGGDNEQFF TGCGCCAGCAAAGGCGGGGGGGACAATGAGCAGTTCTTC
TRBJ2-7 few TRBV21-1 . CASSLPSINYEQYF TGTGCCAGCAGTCTACCGTCGATCAATTACGAGCAGTACTTC
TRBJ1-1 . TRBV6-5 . CASRFRQNTEAFF TGTGCCAGCAGGTTTAGACAGAACACTGAAGCTTTCTTT
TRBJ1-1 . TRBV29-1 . CSVETRPNTEAFF TGCAGCGTTGAAACGCGGCCGAACACTGAAGCTTTCTTT
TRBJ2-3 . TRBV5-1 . CASRYGPDTQYF TGCGCCAGCAGATATGGGCCAGATACGCAGTATTTT
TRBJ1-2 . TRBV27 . CASSPGTTWGLYGYTF TGTGCCAGCTCCCCGGGGACTACCTGGGGGCTCTATGGCTACACCTTC
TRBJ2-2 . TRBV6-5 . CASRNPGFTGELFF TGTGCCAGCAGAAACCCGGGGTTCACCGGGGAGCTGTTTTTT
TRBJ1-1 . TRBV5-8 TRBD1 CASSPPGQGAHWENTEAFF TGTGCCAGCAGCCCGCCGGGACAGGGGGCGCATTGGGAAAACACTGAAGCTTTCTTT
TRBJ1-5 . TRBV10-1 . CASTGGACNQPQHF TGCGCCAGCACTGGGGGGGCTTGCAATCAGCCCCAGCATTTT
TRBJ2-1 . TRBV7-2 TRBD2 CASSPSGGAYNEQFF TGTGCCAGCAGCCCTAGCGGGGGGGCCTACAATGAGCAGTTCTTC
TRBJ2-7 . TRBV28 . CASSLPGVHEQYF TGTGCCAGCAGCCTCCCCGGTGTCCACGAGCAGTACTTC
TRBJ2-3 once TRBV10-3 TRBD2 CAISGAIPDTQYF TGTGCCATTAGCGGGGCCATCCCAGATACGCAGTATTTT
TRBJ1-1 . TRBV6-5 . CASRAGGETEAFF TGTGCCAGCAGGGCAGGAGGTGAGACTGAAGCTTTCTTT
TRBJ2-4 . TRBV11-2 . CASSSLAAKNIQYF TGTGCCAGCAGCTCTTTAGCGGCCAAAAACATTCAGTACTTC
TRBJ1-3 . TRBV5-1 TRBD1 CASSPTGQGGGNTIYF TGCGCCAGCAGCCCCACGGGACAGGGAGGCGGAAACACCATATATTTT
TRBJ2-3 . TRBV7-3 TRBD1 CASSPPGQGGGDTQYF TGTGCCAGCAGCCCGCCCGGACAGGGGGGTGGAGATACGCAGTATTTT
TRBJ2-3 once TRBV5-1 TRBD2 CASSLGTSGLEDTQYF TGCGCCAGCAGCTTAGGGACTAGCGGACTGGAAGATACGCAGTATTTT
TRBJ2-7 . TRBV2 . CASSPDIYEQYF TGTGCCAGCAGCCCGGACATCTACGAGCAGTACTTC
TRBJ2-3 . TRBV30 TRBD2 CAWSAKRGAGDTQYF TGTGCCTGGAGTGCGAAGCGGGGGGCAGGAGATACGCAGTATTTT
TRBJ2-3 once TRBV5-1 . CASSFQSTDTQYF TGCGCCAGCAGCTTTCAGAGCACAGATACGCAGTATTTT
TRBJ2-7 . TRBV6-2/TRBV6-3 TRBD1 CASSRGPFSYEQYF TGTGCCAGCAGCAGGGGGCCTTTCTCCTACGAGCAGTACTTC
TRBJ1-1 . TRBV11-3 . CASSYSGDTEAFF TGTGCCAGCAGCTATTCAGGGGACACTGAAGCTTTCTTT
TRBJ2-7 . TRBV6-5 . CASSPQGITYEQYF TGTGCCAGCAGTCCCCAGGGGATCACTTACGAGCAGTACTTC
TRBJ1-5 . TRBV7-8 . CASTLRDSNQPQHF TGTGCCAGCACCCTTCGAGACAGTAATCAGCCCCAGCATTTT
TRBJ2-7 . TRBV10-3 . CAISEFGEAYEQYF TGTGCCATCAGTGAATTCGGGGAAGCCTACGAGCAGTACTTC
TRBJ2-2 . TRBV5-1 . CASSTQGMIAAGELFF TGCGCCAGCAGCACCCAGGGAATGATCGCGGCCGGGGAGCTGTTTTTT